The T cell receptor beta chain under discussion was sequenced for a study of technical replicates of blood from a few donors. CDR3 size: 12 residues. The germline V gene encodes CDR1 MRHNA and CDR2 SNTAGT. With V trimmed by 4 bases and J by 14 bases, 7 bases remained unmatched. The data were produced by immunoSEQ multiplex PCR, yet TCRdb's version contains in-frame clones alone and is incomplete. The sample has tens of thousands of clones, roughly 91% seen once. The sample was PBMCs. This clonotype was obtained from a human donor in good health. Some clones in this sample may be carry-over from other donors' samples. This chain connects TRBV6-4 to TRBJ2-1; TRBD2 aligns across 8 bases. The CDR3 sequence is CASSASGTRKFF. Written as DNA, the CDR3 is TGTGCCAGCAGTGCTTCCGGGACTAGAAAGTTCTTC.